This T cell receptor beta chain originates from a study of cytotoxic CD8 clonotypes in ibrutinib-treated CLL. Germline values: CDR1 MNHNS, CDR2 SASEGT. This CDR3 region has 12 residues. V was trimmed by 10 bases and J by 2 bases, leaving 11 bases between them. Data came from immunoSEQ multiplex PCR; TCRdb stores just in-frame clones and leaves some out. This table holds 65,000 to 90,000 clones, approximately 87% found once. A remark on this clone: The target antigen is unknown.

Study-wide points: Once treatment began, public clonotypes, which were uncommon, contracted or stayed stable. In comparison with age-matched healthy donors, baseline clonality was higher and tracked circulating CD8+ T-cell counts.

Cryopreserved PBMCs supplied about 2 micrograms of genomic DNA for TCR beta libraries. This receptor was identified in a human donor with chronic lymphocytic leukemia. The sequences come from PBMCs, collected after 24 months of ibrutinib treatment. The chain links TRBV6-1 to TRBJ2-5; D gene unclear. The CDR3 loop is CATTRQQETQYF. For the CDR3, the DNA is TGTGCCACCACCCGGCAACAAGAGACCCAGTACTTC.